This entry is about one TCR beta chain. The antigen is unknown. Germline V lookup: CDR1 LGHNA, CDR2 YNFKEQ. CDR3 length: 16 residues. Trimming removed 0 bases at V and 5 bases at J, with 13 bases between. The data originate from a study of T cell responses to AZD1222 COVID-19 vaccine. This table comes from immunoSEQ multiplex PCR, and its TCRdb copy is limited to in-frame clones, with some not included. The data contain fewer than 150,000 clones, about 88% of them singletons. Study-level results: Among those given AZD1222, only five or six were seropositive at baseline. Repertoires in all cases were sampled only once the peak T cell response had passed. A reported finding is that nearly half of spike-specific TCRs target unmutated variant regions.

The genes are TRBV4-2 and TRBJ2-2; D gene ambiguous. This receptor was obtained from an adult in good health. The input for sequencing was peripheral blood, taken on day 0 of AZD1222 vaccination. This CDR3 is CASSQDSLGRTGELFF. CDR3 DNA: TGTGCCAGCAGCCAAGATAGCCTGGGCCGGACCGGGGAGCTGTTTTTT.